These 7 T cell receptor beta chains were sequenced from one sample in a study of T cell changes during pregnancy in multiple sclerosis. Generated by immunoSEQ multiplex PCR, the TCRdb table keeps only in-frame clones and is missing some. In the table there are approximately 40,000 clones, 92% of which are singletons. The sample consisted of CD8+ T cells from peripheral blood mononuclear cells, taken in the third trimester of pregnancy. The receptor source for this set is a female donor with multiple sclerosis, enrolled in a pregnancy study.

The gene calls are TRBV27 and TRBJ2-1, with 7 positions matching TRBD1. There are 15 residues in the CDR3. CDR1 MNHEY and CDR2 SMNVEV come from the germline V gene (reference sequence). The J segment lost 2 bases and the V segment lost 5 bases, leaving 6 bases of the junction unmatched. CDR3 sequence (DNA): TGTGCCAGCAGTCTGACAGGGCCCACCTACAATGAGCAGTTCTTC. Protein product: CASSLTGPTYNEQFF.

The chain has TRBV4-2 and TRBJ2-3; 11 nucleotides line up with TRBD2. With V trimmed by 4 bases and J by 4 bases, 7 bases remained unmatched. CDR1 and CDR2 (germline): LGHNA, YNFKEQ. The CDR3 length is 16 residues. This CDR3 is CASSPGVAGGPDTQYF. CDR3 DNA: TGTGCCAGCAGCCCTGGGGTAGCGGGAGGGCCAGATACGCAGTATTTT.

The chain is built from TRBV19 and TRBJ2-7; 8 bases align to TRBD2. This CDR3 spans 17 amino acids. Per germline, CDR1 LNHDA and CDR2 SQIVND (reference sequence). Trimming cost V 6 bases and J 2 bases; bases outside gene matches: 15. CDR3 sequence: CASRRFSGDESTYEQYF. CDR3 nucleotides: TGTGCCAGTAGACGTTTTAGCGGGGACGAGTCTACCTACGAGCAGTACTTC.

V usage is TRBV11-3 and J usage is TRBJ2-7; 7 bases fit TRBD2. In germline, CDR1 is SGHNT, CDR2 YENEEA. V shed 7 bases, J shed 6 bases, and the junction held 9 bases outside the gene matches. The CDR3 has 13 residues. This CDR3 reads CASIPPRGSEQYF. The CDR3 coding sequence is TGTGCCAGCATCCCTCCGCGGGGGTCCGAGCAGTACTTC. Looking up the rest from reference TRBV11-3 and TRBJ2-7 gives the full variable domain: EAGVVQSPRYKIIEKKQPVAFWCNPISGHNTLYWYLQNLGQGPELLIRYENEEAVDDSQLPKDRFSAERLKGVDSTLKIQPAELGDSAVYLCASIPPRGSEQYFGPGTRLTVT.

The CDR3 loop reads CASRQEQAPSVPQYF. Written as DNA, the CDR3 is TGTGCCAGCAGGCAGGAACAGGCCCCCTCCGTACCGCAGTACTTC. The chain has TRBV4-2 and TRBJ2-7, with D possibly being TRBD1 (5 bases). Trimming took off 6 bases at V and 9 bases at J, with 24 bases between the two ends. The CDR3 consists of 15 residues. Looked up from germline, CDR1 is LGHNA and CDR2 is YNFKEQ.

V gene TRBV19 combines with J gene TRBJ1-2, with 7 bases matching TRBD1. Losses at the gene ends were 6 bases for V and 4 bases for J; bases not matched to a gene: 8. The CDR3 runs to 14 residues. Germline V lookup: CDR1 LNHDA, CDR2 SQIVND (reference sequence). CDR3 loop: CASSPGQDFYGYTF. CDR3 in DNA: TGTGCCAGTAGCCCCGGACAGGACTTCTATGGCTACACCTTC.

This clone was seen at least ten times. This chain uses TRBV2 with TRBJ2-7; a possible D gene is TRBD1 (7 bases). The CDR3 covers 14 residues. V was clipped by 6 bases and J by 4 bases, with 16 bases between them. Germline V gene lookup returns CDR1 SNHLY and CDR2 FYNNEI. CDR3 amino acids: CASSPRGEVYEQYF. Here the CDR3 DNA reads TGTGCCAGCAGCCCCAGGGGGGAGGTGTACGAGCAGTACTTC.